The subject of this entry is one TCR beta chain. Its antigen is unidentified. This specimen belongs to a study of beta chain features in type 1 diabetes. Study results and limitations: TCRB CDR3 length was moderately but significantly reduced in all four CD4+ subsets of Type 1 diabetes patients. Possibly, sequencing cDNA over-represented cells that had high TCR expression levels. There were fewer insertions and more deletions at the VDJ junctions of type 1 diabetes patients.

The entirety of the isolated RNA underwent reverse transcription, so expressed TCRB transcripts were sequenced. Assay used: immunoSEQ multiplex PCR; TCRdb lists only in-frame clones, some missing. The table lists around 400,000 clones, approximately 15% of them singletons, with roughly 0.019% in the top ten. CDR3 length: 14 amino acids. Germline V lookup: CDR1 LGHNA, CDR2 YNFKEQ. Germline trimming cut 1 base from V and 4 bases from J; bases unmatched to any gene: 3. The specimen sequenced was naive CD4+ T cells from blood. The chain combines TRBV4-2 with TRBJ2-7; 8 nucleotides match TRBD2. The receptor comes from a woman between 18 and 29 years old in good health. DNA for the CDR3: TGTGCCAGCAGCCAAGGTAGCGGGACTTACGAGCAGTACTTC. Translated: CASSQGSGTYEQYF.